Listed below are T cell receptor beta chains from one sample, sequenced in a study of cytomegalovirus exposure and HLA in healthy donors. The data were produced by immunoSEQ multiplex PCR, yet TCRdb's version contains in-frame clones alone and is incomplete. Of over 130,000 clones in the sample, 70% to 75% were seen once. Source material: PBMCs. The source of these receptors is a woman aged 30 to 39 in good health and CMV-seronegative. CDR3s include the opening cysteine and the closing phenylalanine or tryptophan. Each record gives: clone size, J gene, CDR3 length, D gene, V gene, CDR3 DNA, CDR3 protein. The D gene is left open where the match is weak. Clone size is shown for a subset of rows, as once, few, many or a class of expanded clone.

clone_size: -; j_call: TRBJ2-1; cdr3_length: 14; d_call: TRBD2; v_call: TRBV4-1; cdr3_nt: TGCGCCAGCAGCCCTACTAGCGTTTACAATGAGCAGTTCTTC; cdr3_aa: CASSPTSVYNEQFF
clone_size: -; j_call: TRBJ2-5; cdr3_length: 11; d_call: -; v_call: TRBV6-5; cdr3_nt: TGTGAACTGACAGACCAAGAGACCCAGTACTTC; cdr3_aa: CELTDQETQYF
clone_size: -; j_call: TRBJ2-7; cdr3_length: 15; d_call: TRBD2; v_call: TRBV6-6; cdr3_nt: TGTGCCAGCAGTTACCGTAGCGGGCCGGGCCACGAGCAGTACTTC; cdr3_aa: CASSYRSGPGHEQYF
clone_size: few; j_call: TRBJ1-2; cdr3_length: 14; d_call: TRBD1; v_call: TRBV5-1; cdr3_nt: TGCGCCAGCAGCGCAAGACAGGGCGGCTATGGCTACACCTTC; cdr3_aa: CASSARQGGYGYTF
clone_size: -; j_call: TRBJ2-3; cdr3_length: 17; d_call: TRBD2; v_call: TRBV30; cdr3_nt: TGTGCCTGGAGTAATCGGATGGCTAGCGGGAGTGTAGATACGCAGTATTTT; cdr3_aa: CAWSNRMASGSVDTQYF
clone_size: -; j_call: TRBJ2-7; cdr3_length: 15; d_call: TRBD2; v_call: TRBV6-6; cdr3_nt: TGTGCCAGCACGGGGAATAGCGGGAGCTTCTACGAGCAGTACTTC; cdr3_aa: CASTGNSGSFYEQYF
clone_size: -; j_call: TRBJ1-3; cdr3_length: 16; d_call: TRBD1; v_call: TRBV27; cdr3_nt: TGTGCCAGCAGTAGGGGACAGCCTCACTCTGGAAACACCATATATTTT; cdr3_aa: CASSRGQPHSGNTIYF
clone_size: few; j_call: TRBJ1-6; cdr3_length: 14; d_call: -; v_call: TRBV9; cdr3_nt: TGTGCCAGCAGCACTCAGGGAAGCAATTCACCCCTCCACTTT; cdr3_aa: CASSTQGSNSPLHF
clone_size: few; j_call: TRBJ1-6; cdr3_length: 14; d_call: TRBD1; v_call: TRBV28; cdr3_nt: TGTGCCAGCAGTTTACCAGGGGGCGGTTCACCCCTCCACTTT; cdr3_aa: CASSLPGGGSPLHF
clone_size: -; j_call: TRBJ2-4; cdr3_length: 14; d_call: -; v_call: TRBV7-9; cdr3_nt: TGTGCCAGCAGCTTCGACTTAGCCAAAAACATTCAGTACTTC; cdr3_aa: CASSFDLAKNIQYF
clone_size: -; j_call: TRBJ2-7; cdr3_length: 14; d_call: TRBD1; v_call: TRBV6-5; cdr3_nt: TGTGCCAGCCGCGGGACAGGGGGTTACTACGAGCAGTACTTC; cdr3_aa: CASRGTGGYYEQYF
clone_size: -; j_call: TRBJ2-3; cdr3_length: 14; d_call: TRBD1; v_call: TRBV7-9; cdr3_nt: TGTGCCAGCAGAGCAGGGGGTAGCACAGATACGCAGTATTTT; cdr3_aa: CASRAGGSTDTQYF
clone_size: -; j_call: TRBJ2-5; cdr3_length: 13; d_call: -; v_call: TRBV6-5; cdr3_nt: TGTGCCAGCAGCATCAGGGATGTCGAGACCCAGTACTTC; cdr3_aa: CASSIRDVETQYF
clone_size: once; j_call: TRBJ2-5; cdr3_length: 15; d_call: -; v_call: TRBV29-1; cdr3_nt: TGCAGCGTTGAAGATCAAGTATCGAGGGCAGAGACCCAGTACTTC; cdr3_aa: CSVEDQVSRAETQYF
clone_size: -; j_call: TRBJ1-3; cdr3_length: 16; d_call: -; v_call: TRBV7-9; cdr3_nt: TGTGCCAGCAGCTTAGCGTACGAGGGTTATGGAAACACCATATATTTT; cdr3_aa: CASSLAYEGYGNTIYF